These 18 T cell receptor beta chains were all obtained from the same sample, sequenced in a study of T cell responses to AZD1222 COVID-19 vaccine. Data came from immunoSEQ multiplex PCR; TCRdb stores just in-frame clones and leaves some out. Counted here are 100,000 to 120,000 clones, about 87% occurring once; the ten biggest clones make up about 16%. Source: peripheral blood, taken 28 days after the second AZD1222 dose. All receptors come from an adult who received the AZD1222 COVID-19 vaccine.

The gene calls are TRBV3-1 (or the pseudogene TRBV3-2) and TRBJ2-7, with TRBD2 matching 9 bases. Trimming cost V 4 bases and J 3 bases; bases outside gene matches: 7. The germline gives CDR1 LGHDT, CDR2 YNNKEL (reference sequence). The CDR3 length is 15 residues. Here the CDR3 reads CASSPPSGILYEQYF. The CDR3, as DNA: TGTGCCAGCAGCCCTCCTAGCGGGATTCTCTACGAGCAGTACTTC.

This chain uses TRBV5-1 with TRBJ2-2, with 10 bases lining up with TRBD2. The V gene end was trimmed by 5 bases and the J gene end by 4 bases; junction bases not matched to a gene: 5. CDR1 is SGHRS and CDR2 is YFSETQ in the germline V gene. This CDR3 has 15 amino acids. Written as DNA, the CDR3 is TGCGCCAGCAGTGGGGCTAGCGGGAGCACCGGGGAGCTGTTTTTT. Residues: CASSGASGSTGELFF.

This rearrangement joins TRBV6-2 or TRBV6-3 to TRBJ1-1; D remains ambiguous. Germline-derived CDR1 and CDR2 are MNHEY and SVGEGT. The CDR3 totals 13 residues. V gave up 2 bases and J gave up 8 bases, with 12 bases separating them. CDR3 coding DNA: TGTGCCAGCAGTTACAATTTCGGCCGGGAAGCTTTCTTT. Protein sequence: CASSYNFGREAFF.

The chain carries TRBV6-5 and TRBJ2-1, with D perhaps given as TRBD1 or TRBD2 (5 bases each). The CDR3 extends over 12 amino acids. V was trimmed by 5 bases and J by 9 bases, leaving 11 bases between them. In germline, CDR1 is MNHEY, CDR2 SVGAGI. In DNA, the CDR3 is TGTGCCAGCAGTAAGACTGGGGGTGAGCAGTTCTTC. Translation: CASSKTGGEQFF.

This clone was detected once. This chain links TRBV6-5 with TRBJ1-3, with D possibly being TRBD1 (6 bases). From germline, CDR1 is MNHEY and CDR2 SVGAGI. CDR3 length equals 15 residues. The ends were cut back, 0 bases at V and 4 bases at J, with 10 bases in the middle. CDR3 in amino acids: CASSYSRTAGNTIYF. CDR3 sequence (DNA): TGTGCCAGCAGTTACTCGCGGACAGCAGGAAACACCATATATTTT.

The DNA for the CDR3 is TGTGCCACCAGAGGGACTGGCACTGAAGCTTTCTTT. Translated, it gives CATRGTGTEAFF. This chain joins TRBV27 and TRBJ1-1; tentative D call: TRBD1 (5 bases). CDR3 length: 12 residues. CDR1 MNHEY and CDR2 SMNVEV come from the germline V gene (reference sequence). Deletions cut 10 bases from V and 4 bases from J, with 13 bases between.

The chain employs TRBV4-1 and TRBJ1-6; possible D gene TRBD1, 6 bases. Trimming stripped 0 bases from V and 10 bases from J, with 19 bases between. The CDR3 length is 17 residues. The germline V gene encodes CDR1 MGHRA and CDR2 YSYEKL. In nucleotides, the CDR3 is TGCGCCAGCAGCCAAGAAGGTCGAACAGGGCTGAAGTCACCCCTCCACTTT. It translates to CASSQEGRTGLKSPLHF.

This sequence joins TRBV11-3 and TRBJ1-4; 9 nucleotides agree with TRBD1. CDR3 size: 17 residues. Germline V gene sequence: CDR1 SGHNT, CDR2 YENEEA. Germline trimming cut 5 bases from V and 8 bases from J; bases unmatched to any gene: 15. The CDR3 loop reads CASSEGSLDRGEEKLFF. As DNA, the CDR3 is TGTGCCAGCAGCGAGGGGTCTTTAGACAGGGGGGAGGAAAAACTGTTTTTT.

The CDR3 DNA follows: TGTGCCAGCAGCCCGCCGGGACTAGGAGAGACCCAGTACTTC. It codes for CASSPPGLGETQYF. The chain couples TRBV9 to TRBJ2-5; 8 bases match TRBD2. Per the germline V gene, CDR1 is SGDLS and CDR2 is YYNGEE. V gave up 4 bases and J gave up 4 bases; unmatched junction bases: 6. This CDR3 has 14 amino acids.

The V gene is TRBV6-6, the J gene TRBJ2-7; 9 nucleotides match TRBD1. Per germline, CDR1 MNHNY and CDR2 SVGAGI (reference sequence). The V segment lost 2 bases and the J segment 6 bases; nucleotides outside the gene matches: 5. There are 14 residues in the CDR3. CDR3 protein: CASSYPTQGAEQYF. The CDR3 coding sequence is TGTGCCAGCAGTTACCCGACACAGGGGGCCGAGCAGTACTTC.

The genes are TRBV10-3 and TRBJ2-3; the match to TRBD2 covers 11 bases. V dropped 5 bases and J dropped 4; count of bases not matched to a gene: 5. Per germline, CDR1 ENHRY and CDR2 SYGVKD. The CDR3 runs 15 residues. The CDR3 DNA reads TGTGCCATCAGTTTGACTAGCGGGACGTCAGATACGCAGTATTTT. Its protein is CAISLTSGTSDTQYF.

The V and J genes are TRBV5-1 and TRBJ2-7, with TRBD2 matching 7 bases. There are 17 residues in the CDR3. The V and J ends lost 4 bases and 1 base, in that order; junction bases with no gene match: 14. CDR1 and CDR2 from the germline V gene are SGHRS and YFSETQ. This CDR3 is CASSAGARGAGSYEQYF. CDR3 nucleotides: TGCGCCAGCAGCGCCGGGGCGCGGGGAGCGGGGTCCTACGAGCAGTACTTC.

This chain joins TRBV5-1 and TRBJ2-2; 11 bases fit TRBD2. The CDR3 runs 16 residues. CDR1 is SGHRS and CDR2 is YFSETQ in the germline V gene. With V trimmed by 6 bases and J by 8 bases, 12 bases remained unmatched. The CDR3 protein is CASKAVGTSGSGELFF. CDR3 in DNA: TGCGCCAGCAAAGCCGTCGGCACTAGCGGGAGTGGGGAGCTGTTTTTT.

This rearrangement joins TRBV5-1 to TRBJ1-1; D is unclear. Germline-derived CDR1 and CDR2 are SGHRS and YFSETQ. This CDR3 is 13 amino acids long. V was shortened by 0 bases and J by 3 bases, with 6 bases between the two germline ends. Here the CDR3 DNA reads TGCGCCAGCAGCTTGGAACTAGACACTGAAGCTTTCTTT. It is translated as CASSLELDTEAFF.

This chain links TRBV28 with TRBJ1-2, with D hard to call. This CDR3 has 11 residues. The germline V and J ends were trimmed by 6 bases and 2 bases, with 4 bases remaining between them. Germline V gives CDR1 MDHEN, CDR2 SYDVKM. CDR3 in DNA: TGTGCCAGCAGCACAAACTATGGCTACACCTTC. Translating it yields CASSTNYGYTF.

This chain connects TRBV13 to TRBJ1-1; TRBD1 might be the D (6 bases). CDR1 is PRHDT and CDR2 is FYEKMQ in the germline V gene (reference sequence). Trimming cost V 5 bases and J 3 bases, with 13 bases left between them. The CDR3 runs 14 residues. DNA for the CDR3: TGTGCCAGCAGCCGGCGGGACACGGACACTGAAGCTTTCTTT. Residues: CASSRRDTDTEAFF.

This clone was counted between two and nine times. The J gene is TRBJ2-7, the V gene TRBV5-1; D unclear. This CDR3 contains 14 residues. Germline CDR1 SGHRS, CDR2 YFSETQ. Between the trimmed V and J ends, which lost 0 bases and 0 bases, there was a span of 7 bases. CDR3 in amino acids: CASSLEANSYEQYF. The CDR3 nucleotides read TGCGCCAGCAGCTTGGAGGCCAACTCCTACGAGCAGTACTTC. The full variable domain, its missing parts supplied by reference TRBV5-1 and TRBJ2-7, is KAGVTQTPRYLIKTRGQQVTLSCSPISGHRSVSWYQQTPGQGLQFLFEYFSETQRNKGNFPGRFSGRQFSNSRSEMNVSTLELGDSALYLCASSLEANSYEQYFGPGTRLTVT.

The rearrangement uses TRBV18 and TRBJ1-6, with D hard to call. Trimming removed 3 bases at V and 10 bases at J, with 16 bases between. The CDR3 has 15 residues. Germline CDR1 reads KGHSH; CDR2 reads LQKENI. As DNA, the CDR3 is TGTGCCAGCTCACCGGTTTCATCGAAGAACTCACCCCTCCACTTT. Protein product: CASSPVSSKNSPLHF.